Presented here are 9 T cell receptor beta chains from one specimen sequenced in a study of blood T cell repertoires in COVID-19. Assay: immunoSEQ multiplex PCR; the TCRdb copy retains only in-frame clones and omits some. The data show approximately 37,000 clones, about 91% seen once. Material: peripheral blood. The receptor set was obtained from a woman older than 75 with acute or convalescent COVID-19.

This clone was recorded once. The chain is built from TRBV9 and TRBJ1-4, with 11 bases matching TRBD1. The CDR3 extends over 15 amino acids. Trimming at V came to 4 bases and at J to 7 bases, leaving 6 bases not matched to a gene. Per the germline V gene, CDR1 is SGDLS and CDR2 is YYNGEE. The CDR3 loop reads CASSTRTGGSEKLFF. DNA for the CDR3: TGTGCCAGCAGCACACGGACAGGGGGCTCTGAAAAACTGTTTTTT. Combining the CDR3 with reference TRBV9 and TRBJ1-4 gives the whole variable domain DSGVTQTPKHLITATGQRVTLRCSPRSGDLSVYWYQQSLDQGLQFLIQYYNGEERAKGNILERFSAQQFPDLHSELNLSSLELGDSALYFCASSTRTGGSEKLFFGSGTQLSVL.

The rearrangement uses TRBV7-3 and TRBJ2-2, with D tentatively TRBD1 (5 bases). The germline V gene encodes CDR1 SGHTA and CDR2 FQGTGA. Trimming took off 2 bases at V and 6 bases at J, with 13 bases between the two ends. The CDR3 has 15 residues. CDR3 in amino acids: CASSLQGDRAGELFF. In nucleotides, the CDR3 is TGTGCCAGCAGCTTACAAGGGGATCGTGCCGGGGAGCTGTTTTTT.

This clone was recorded a few times. This chain uses TRBV6-5 with TRBJ2-3; no firm D call. Per the germline V gene, CDR1 is MNHEY and CDR2 is SVGAGI. V lost 6 bases and J lost 4, with 17 bases in between. The CDR3 has 15 residues. The CDR3 is CASSPPSGGADTQYF. In nucleotides, the CDR3 is TGTGCCAGCAGCCCCCCCTCGGGTGGCGCAGATACGCAGTATTTT.

Concerning this clone: The same CDR3 can be traced to other DNA sequences in this sample. This rearrangement joins TRBV3-1 (or the pseudogene TRBV3-2) to TRBJ2-5; 8 nucleotides agree with TRBD2. The germline V gene encodes CDR1 LGHDT and CDR2 YNNKEL (reference sequence). V lost 1 base, J lost 1 base, and 2 bases stayed unmatched. The CDR3 covers 15 residues. CDR3 DNA sequence: TGTGCCAGCAGCCAAGCTGCGGGGGGCCAAGAGACCCAGTACTTC. Amino acids: CASSQAAGGQETQYF.

The CDR3 loop reads CASDMGRGLGGYTF. The CDR3, as DNA: TGTGCCAGCGACATGGGCAGGGGGCTTGGGGGCTACACCTTC. V and J are TRBV11-2 and TRBJ1-2; 8 bases fit TRBD1. The V gene's germline CDR1 is SGHAT and CDR2 FQNNGV. The length of the CDR3 is 14 residues. The junction had 13 bases not matched to a gene; V was cut back by 8 bases and J by 8 bases.

There are a few counts of this clone. This sequence joins TRBV30 and TRBJ1-3; D uncertain. Per the germline V gene, CDR1 is GTSNPN and CDR2 is SVGIG (reference sequence). The V end was cut by 6 bases, the J end by 0 bases, with 9 bases between. This CDR3 contains 13 residues. The CDR3 spells CACYLLSGNTIYF. The CDR3 nucleotides are TGTGCCTGCTACTTACTCTCTGGAAACACCATATATTTT.

V usage is TRBV9 and J usage is TRBJ2-2; 15 positions match TRBD2. The CDR3 is made up of 16 amino acids. V shed 4 bases, J shed 7 bases, and the junction held 5 bases outside the gene matches. Germline values: CDR1 SGDLS, CDR2 YYNGEE. As DNA, the CDR3 is TGTGCCAGCAGCAAGGGACTAGCGGGGGGCGGCGGGGAGCTGTTTTTT. Translating gives CASSKGLAGGGGELFF.

The rearrangement joins TRBV3-1 (or the pseudogene TRBV3-2) to TRBJ2-2; perhaps TRBD2 as D (5 bases). Germline V gives CDR1 LGHDT, CDR2 YNNKEL (reference sequence). Trimming left V 4 bases short and J 4 bases short, with 16 bases between. This CDR3 is 16 amino acids long. CDR3 loop: CASSPGSGEVTGELFF. For the CDR3, the DNA is TGTGCCAGCAGCCCGGGGTCAGGAGAGGTCACCGGGGAGCTGTTTTTT.

J is TRBJ1-1 and V is TRBV6-2 or TRBV6-3; 8 bases line up with TRBD1. V lost 2 bases to trimming and J lost 4 bases; unmatched junction nucleotides: 3. Germline CDR1 is MNHEY and CDR2 is SVGEGT. The CDR3 is 14 residues long. CDR3 sequence (DNA): TGTGCCAGCAGTTACCAACAGGGGGTCACTGAAGCTTTCTTT. Protein sequence: CASSYQQGVTEAFF.